Listed here are 8 T cell receptor beta chains from one sample, sequenced in a study of blood T cell repertoires in COVID-19. Measured with immunoSEQ multiplex PCR; TCRdb has only the in-frame clones, and not every one. The table includes a few hundred thousand clones, approximately 90% detected once. Sequencing used peripheral blood. The receptors originated from a woman in her fifties or sixties with COVID-19, enrolled during active disease.

J is TRBJ2-5 and V is TRBV30, with TRBD1 matching 7 bases. The V and J ends lost 1 base and 2 bases, in that order; junction bases with no gene match: 1. In germline, CDR1 is GTSNPN, CDR2 SVGIG (reference sequence). This CDR3 region has 13 residues. The CDR3 protein is CAWSGGQQETQYF. The CDR3 nucleotides read TGTGCCTGGAGTGGGGGACAGCAAGAGACCCAGTACTTC.

The chain couples TRBV1 to TRBJ2-2; the table calls TRBD2, which could not be checked here. TRBV1 is a known pseudogene. There are 20 residues in the CDR3. The CDR3 loop is CTSSQVVGLASTSTTGELFF. The CDR3 coding sequence is TGCACCAGCAGCCAAGTTGTAGGGCTAGCGTCGACCTCGACCACCGGGGAGCTGTTTTTT.

This sequence joins TRBV4-1 and TRBJ2-3, with 8 bases fitting TRBD1. Germline-derived CDR1 and CDR2 are MGHRA and YSYEKL. The trim removed 0 bases at V and 6 bases at J, leaving 5 bases unmatched. The length of the CDR3 is 15 residues. CDR3 region: CASSQDDRGADTQYF. In DNA form, the CDR3 reads TGCGCCAGCAGCCAAGATGACAGGGGAGCGGATACGCAGTATTTT.

The chain employs TRBV5-1 and TRBJ2-2; 7 bases match TRBD1. CDR1 SGHRS and CDR2 YFSETQ come from the germline V gene. The CDR3 has 15 amino acids. Unmatched junction bases numbered 13, after V lost 7 bases and J lost 7 bases. The CDR3 coding sequence is TGCGCCAGCTGGGACAGCTTTGTCTTAGTCGGGGAGCTGTTTTTT. Amino acids: CASWDSFVLVGELFF. The full variable domain, with the rest looked up from reference TRBV5-1 and TRBJ2-2, is KAGVTQTPRYLIKTRGQQVTLSCSPISGHRSVSWYQQTPGQGLQFLFEYFSETQRNKGNFPGRFSGRQFSNSRSEMNVSTLELGDSALYLCASWDSFVLVGELFFGEGSRLTVL.

V is TRBV4-3 and J is TRBJ2-3; 8 bases agree with TRBD2. Germline V gives CDR1 LGHNA, CDR2 YSLEER. After removal of 2 bases from V and 3 bases from J, the junction contained 10 bases not matched to a gene. CDR3 length: 17 amino acids. This CDR3 reads CASSQRAGSGSTDTQYF. The CDR3 DNA is TGCGCCAGCAGCCAAAGGGCGGGCAGCGGGAGTACAGATACGCAGTATTTT.

This chain connects TRBV27 to TRBJ1-2; weak D call: TRBD1 (6 bases). V lost 6 bases to trimming and J lost 2 bases, with 13 bases between them. CDR1 MNHEY and CDR2 SMNVEV come from the germline V gene (reference sequence). The CDR3 has 14 residues. The CDR3 loop is CASRTSRGNYGYTF. Written as DNA, the CDR3 is TGTGCCAGCAGGACATCTAGGGGGAACTATGGCTACACCTTC.

This chain joins TRBV10-2 and TRBJ1-1, with a tentative D call TRBD1 (6 bases). CDR1 and CDR2 (germline): WSHSY, SAAADI. The CDR3 has 13 amino acids. The V gene lost 7 bases and the J gene lost 1 base, with 10 bases spanning the gap. The CDR3, as DNA: TGCGCCAGCACGCTACAGGGGAACACTGAAGCTTTCTTT. It yields the protein CASTLQGNTEAFF.

The chain joins TRBV4-1 to TRBJ2-7; D gene uncertain. The germline V gene encodes CDR1 MGHRA and CDR2 YSYEKL. Trimming cost V 4 bases and J 2 bases, with 12 bases left between them. This CDR3 is built from 14 residues. CDR3 sequence reads: CASSRHYAPYEQYF. In DNA, the CDR3 is TGCGCCAGCAGCCGCCATTATGCGCCCTACGAGCAGTACTTC.